The clone carrying this T cell receptor beta chain appeared many times. Its cognate antigen is unknown. Sample-barcoded 5' priming and a J-beta primer mix drove a second PCR of roughly 6 to 12 cycles. One entry per CDR3 protein, called by TCRdb with MiXCR from the 5' RACE reads. The top ten clones hold approximately 15% of a sample with 630,000 or so distinct CDR3 sequences, roughly 30% of them seen once. The sample belongs to a study of blood T cells in healthy people across ages. Study-wide results and limits: Naive T cell percentage strongly correlated with TCR beta diversity. It was not possible, with unsorted PBMCs, to conclusively compare naive and antigen-experienced cells.

The study drew donors from healthy Caucasian individuals in Russia aged roughly 6 to 95. Isolation recovered at least 6.5 million PBMCs from every sample. Sequenced: blood. This receptor was obtained from a woman of 80 years or more in good health.

The CDR3 here is CASSAIPGGLETQYF. CDR3 DNA sequence: TGCGCCAGCAGCGCCATCCCTGGGGGCTTAGAGACCCAGTACTTC. This chain joins TRBV5-1 and TRBJ2-5; perhaps TRBD1 as D (6 bases). The CDR3 runs to 15 residues. Germline CDR1 is SGHRS and CDR2 is YFSETQ. Trimming shortened V by 4 bases and J by 4 bases, and 17 bases separated the two germline ends.